This passage covers 20 T cell receptor beta chains from one sample sequenced in a study of T cell repertoires in cytomegalovirus infection. MiXCR, run by TCRdb on the reads, gives a single entry per CDR3 protein. The data hold hundreds of thousands of distinct CDR3 sequences, with about 33% observed a single time. No cognate antigen is known for these TCRs. The starting material was cultured PBMCs, obtained from culture after CMV antigen stimulation. These receptor sequences come from a human donor in good health (CMV status not recorded). Some clones in this sample may be carry-over from other donors' samples.

This clonotype came up many times. J is TRBJ1-1 and V is TRBV7-2; D remains unclear. The CDR3 totals 13 residues. CDR1 is SGHTA, CDR2 FQGNSA, per germline. V lost 1 base and J 11 bases, leaving 14 bases between the germline ends. In nucleotides, the CDR3 is TGTGCCAGCAGCTTAGAGGCCGCGGGCATGGCTTTCTTT. Amino acid sequence: CASSLEAAGMAFF.

This clonotype was observed many times. The genes are TRBV7-2 and TRBJ2-3; a possible D gene is TRBD2 (6 bases). Deletions cut 1 base from V and 4 bases from J, with 9 bases between. The CDR3 consists of 14 residues. The germline V gene encodes CDR1 SGHTA and CDR2 FQGNSA. Written as DNA, the CDR3 is TGTGCCAGCAGCTTAGGTAGCGGACCAGATACGCAGTATTTT. As protein: CASSLGSGPDTQYF.

A few counts support this clonotype. It may be a read error: a sequence one base away is much more abundant. The gene calls are TRBV11-2 and TRBJ2-3; D tentatively fits TRBD1 or TRBD2 (6 bases each). Germline assignment: CDR1 SGHAT and CDR2 FQNNGV. The CDR3 contains 14 residues. V gave up 3 bases and J gave up 4 bases, with 11 bases separating them. CDR3 sequence (DNA): TGTGCCAGCAGCTTGGAGGGGGGCGCAGATACGCAGTATTTT. Its translation: CASSLEGGADTQYF.

The chain is built from TRBV20-1 and TRBJ2-3; 12 positions agree with TRBD1. Germline trimming cut 5 bases from V and 4 bases from J; bases unmatched to any gene: 4. The length of the CDR3 is 14 residues. CDR1 DFQATT and CDR2 SNEGSKA come from the germline V gene (reference sequence). CDR3 DNA sequence: TGCAGTGCTGGGACAGGGGGCGGGGCAGATACGCAGTATTTT. Its protein product is CSAGTGGGADTQYF.

This rearrangement joins TRBV7-2 to TRBJ1-6, with D perhaps TRBD1 (5 bases). The V and J ends lost 2 bases and 10 bases respectively, with 27 bases between them. The CDR3 covers 19 residues. Germline V CDR1 and CDR2: SGHTA, FQGNSA. CDR3 nucleotides: TGTGCCAGCAGCTTAAACAGAATACCGGGGACCCCAGTGGGGTCACCCCTCCACTTT. The encoded protein is CASSLNRIPGTPVGSPLHF. Filled out from reference TRBV7-2 and TRBJ1-6, the complete variable domain reads GAGVSQSPSNKVTEKGKDVELRCDPISGHTALYWYRQSLGQGLEFLIYFQGNSAPDKSGLPSDRFSAERTGGSVSTLTIQRTQQEDSAVYLCASSLNRIPGTPVGSPLHFGNGTRLTVT.

The J gene is TRBJ2-3, the V gene TRBV2, with 10 bases matching TRBD1. This CDR3 spans 16 amino acids. Germline V gene data show CDR1 as SNHLY and CDR2 as FYNNEI. Trimming removed 7 bases from V and 6 bases from J; junction bases left unmatched: 13. CDR3 in amino acids: CASTSNPGQGSDTQYF. DNA for the CDR3: TGTGCCAGCACCTCAAACCCGGGACAGGGGTCCGATACGCAGTATTTT.

This clonotype was seen a handful of times. This chain connects TRBV4-1 to TRBJ2-1, with TRBD1 identical over 7 bases. The length of the CDR3 is 14 residues. CDR1 MGHRA and CDR2 YSYEKL come from the germline V gene. Trimming cost V 2 bases and J 8 bases; bases outside gene matches: 6. The CDR3 is CASSQLTGRDEQFF. The CDR3 nucleotides read TGCGCCAGCAGCCAATTGACAGGGCGGGATGAGCAGTTCTTC.

The V and J genes are TRBV7-2 and TRBJ2-7; D gene uncertain. Looked up from germline, CDR1 is SGHTA and CDR2 is FQGNSA. This CDR3 region has 12 residues. V was clipped by 4 bases and J by 10 bases, with 14 bases between them. The chain's CDR3 is CASSSPPASQYF. CDR3 coding DNA: TGTGCCAGCAGCTCCCCCCCTGCGAGCCAGTACTTC.

The chain links TRBV12-3 or TRBV12-4 to TRBJ1-2; D unresolved. Trimming cost V 4 bases and J 8 bases, with 8 bases left between them. The CDR3 has 11 residues. CDR3 nucleotides: TGTGCCAGCAGTTCCTTGAAGGGCTACACCTTC. Residues: CASSSLKGYTF.

The chain carries TRBV29-1 and TRBJ2-1; D call uncertain. CDR1 is SQVTM, CDR2 ANQGSEA, per germline. This CDR3 is 15 amino acids long. Trimming took off 6 bases at V and 0 bases at J, with 15 bases between the two ends. The CDR3 sequence: CSVLVLDSSYNEQFF. Here the CDR3 DNA reads TGCAGCGTCCTGGTCTTGGATAGCTCCTACAATGAGCAGTTCTTC.

This clonotype was detected only a few times. The chain joins TRBV18 to TRBJ2-7; a weak D match, TRBD1 (5 bases). CDR3 length equals 16 residues. Germline loops: CDR1 KGHSH, CDR2 LQKENI. V was trimmed by 5 bases and J by 5 bases, leaving 22 bases between them. For the CDR3, the DNA is TGTGCCAGCTCAGAGTCGTCGCCAGGGTTTTGGAACGAGCAGTACTTC. This translates into CASSESSPGFWNEQYF.

V is TRBV4-1 and J is TRBJ2-1; 7 nucleotides match TRBD2. Germline CDR1 is MGHRA and CDR2 is YSYEKL. This CDR3 comprises 15 residues. The V and J ends lost 1 base and 6 bases, in that order; junction bases with no gene match: 6. The CDR3 bases are TGCGCCAGCAGCCAAGGACTAGCCCCAGGCAATGAGCAGTTCTTC. Protein: CASSQGLAPGNEQFF.

The CDR3 DNA reads as TGTGCCAGCAAGGTTGGTGGCAGGGGAGACACTGAAGCTTTCTTT. Amino acid sequence: CASKVGGRGDTEAFF. The chain employs TRBV7-6 and TRBJ1-1; D is perhaps TRBD1 (6 bases). Germline-derived CDR1 and CDR2 are SGHVS and FNYEAQ. The V gene lost 7 bases and the J gene lost 3 bases, with 18 bases spanning the gap. The CDR3 is 15 residues long.

The chain uses TRBV3-1 and TRBJ2-5, with a weak D call TRBD1 (6 bases). Germline V gives CDR1 LGHDT, CDR2 YNNKEL (reference sequence). CDR3 length equals 15 residues. V was shortened by 3 bases and J by 1 base, with 12 bases between the two germline ends. The CDR3 DNA is TGTGCCAGCAGCCATTTGACAGGTTTCCAAGAGACCCAGTACTTC. Translation: CASSHLTGFQETQYF.

This clonotype has more than one count but fewer than ten. The chain is built from TRBV2 and TRBJ1-2; no definite D call. The CDR3 totals 13 residues. The germline V gene encodes CDR1 SNHLY and CDR2 FYNNEI. V shed 7 bases and J shed 3 bases, with 12 bases lying between them. CDR3 sequence: CASNSRIYYGYTF. The CDR3 region has the DNA TGTGCCAGCAATTCCAGGATATACTATGGCTACACCTTC.

This clonotype appeared a few times. The rearrangement joins TRBV7-2 to TRBJ2-3; no firm D call. V was cut by 5 bases and J by 0 bases, with 12 bases left in between. The germline gives CDR1 SGHTA, CDR2 FQGNSA. The CDR3 loop spans 15 amino acids. CDR3 DNA: TGTGCCAGCAGCCCCCCCGCGCATAGCACAGATACGCAGTATTTT. Amino acids: CASSPPAHSTDTQYF.

The chain recombines TRBV7-2 with TRBJ2-3; TRBD2 is a possible D gene (6 bases). Germline values: CDR1 SGHTA, CDR2 FQGNSA. Trimming left V 5 bases short and J 2 bases short, with 20 bases between. The CDR3 has 17 residues. The CDR3 DNA sequence: TGTGCCAGCAGCCCCGCAGGGAGCGCTAGCGTCACAGATACGCAGTATTTT. Encoded protein: CASSPAGSASVTDTQYF.

The chain carries TRBV7-8 and TRBJ2-6; the D gene is possibly TRBD2 (6 bases). The germline V gene has CDR1 SGHVS and CDR2 FQNEAQ. The length of the CDR3 is 16 residues. V was cut by 10 bases and J by 4 bases, with 20 bases left in between. The CDR3 bases are TGTGCCACTATCAGGAGGGGAGGCTCAGGGGCCAACGTCCTGACTTTC. As protein: CATIRRGGSGANVLTF.

With respect to this clonotype: This clone may be a read error of a much larger clone one base away. This rearrangement joins TRBV7-8 to TRBJ2-3, with TRBD2 identical over 12 bases. The CDR3 loop spans 19 amino acids. Germline V gene data show CDR1 as SGHVS and CDR2 as FQNEAQ. Trimming at V came to 4 bases and at J to 11 bases, leaving 22 bases not matched to a gene. The CDR3 nucleotides read TGTGCCAGCAGCTACCGGACTAGCGGGGCACCAAACAAACTCCGGGGGCAGTATTTT. Residues: CASSYRTSGAPNKLRGQYF. Full variable domain (missing parts from reference TRBV7-8 and TRBJ2-3): GAGVSQSPRYKVAKRGQDVALRCDPISGHVSLFWYQQALGQGPEFLTYFQNEAQLDKSGLPSDRFFAERPEGSVSTLKIQRTQQEDSAVYLCASSYRTSGAPNKLRGQYFGPGTRLTVL.

The V gene is TRBV19, the J gene TRBJ2-1, with 7 bases identical to TRBD1. V gave up 7 bases and J gave up 2 bases; unmatched junction bases: 11. The germline V gene has CDR1 LNHDA and CDR2 SQIVND (reference sequence). The CDR3 length is 16 residues. CDR3 sequence (DNA): TGTGCCAGTACCACTGAGGGGACAGCCACCTACAATGAGCAGTTCTTC. Translated: CASTTEGTATYNEQFF.